The 6 T cell receptor beta chains listed next were all sequenced from one sample in a study of blood T cells in healthy people across ages. Next came a second PCR, run for roughly 6 to 11 cycles, which used a sample-barcoded 5' primer along with a J-beta primer mix. Each CDR3 protein gets one entry after TCRdb re-called the 5' RACE reads with MiXCR. This sample carries about 700,000 distinct CDR3 sequences, about 30% of them seen once, and the ten largest clones take approximately 15%. The sample was blood. These receptors all stem from a woman older than 75 in good health.

The chain recombines TRBV6-4 with TRBJ2-1; 8 bases fit TRBD1. The germline CDR1 and CDR2 sequences are MRHNA and SNTAGT. The CDR3 loop spans 15 amino acids. Losses at the gene ends were 2 bases for V and 5 bases for J; bases not matched to a gene: 5. CDR3 nucleotides: TGTGCCAGCAGTGACGGAAGGACAGGGAACAATGAGCAGTTCTTC. This codes for CASSDGRTGNNEQFF.

This clonotype was found many times. The rearrangement links TRBV7-2 to TRBJ1-2; 9 nucleotides line up with TRBD1. This CDR3 region has 14 residues. Per the germline V gene, CDR1 is SGHTA and CDR2 is FQGNSA. The V segment lost 5 bases and the J segment 4 bases; nucleotides outside the gene matches: 5. CDR3 sequence: CASSRDRAAYGYTF. Here the CDR3 DNA reads TGTGCCAGCAGCCGGGACAGGGCTGCCTATGGCTACACCTTC. Looking up the rest from reference TRBV7-2 and TRBJ1-2 gives the full variable domain: GAGVSQSPSNKVTEKGKDVELRCDPISGHTALYWYRQSLGQGLEFLIYFQGNSAPDKSGLPSDRFSAERTGGSVSTLTIQRTQQEDSAVYLCASSRDRAAYGYTFGSGTRLTVV.

This clonotype was counted once. The chain joins TRBV30 to TRBJ2-5; no clear D gene. With the DNA end fitting TRBJ2-7 better, the J assignment may be wrong. There are 13 residues in the CDR3. CDR1 GTSNPN and CDR2 SVGIG come from the germline V gene (reference sequence). The CDR3 DNA sequence: TGTGCCTGGAGTACAGCGAACTCCTACGAGCAGTACTTC. As protein: CAWSTANSYEQYF.

This clonotype came up many times. The chain joins TRBV4-3 to TRBJ2-7, with TRBD1 matching over 9 bases. The V gene end was trimmed by 1 base and the J gene end by 5 bases; junction bases not matched to a gene: 9. The length of the CDR3 is 16 residues. In germline, CDR1 is LGHNA, CDR2 YSLEER. The CDR3 nucleotides are TGCGCCAGCAGCCAAGGACCGGGACAGGGTACCAACGAGCAGTACTTC. This gives the protein CASSQGPGQGTNEQYF.

In its sample, this clonotype was seen many times. This rearrangement joins TRBV5-1 to TRBJ2-5, with D possibly being TRBD2 (6 bases). This CDR3 spans 15 amino acids. Between the trimmed V and J ends, which lost 0 bases and 3 bases, there was a span of 12 bases. Germline V gene sequence: CDR1 SGHRS, CDR2 YFSETQ. The CDR3 reads CASSLEGTPEETQYF. CDR3 nucleotide sequence: TGCGCCAGCAGCTTGGAGGGGACTCCCGAAGAGACCCAGTACTTC.

A word on this clonotype: Just one base apart from a much larger clone, this may be a read error. V and J are TRBV2 and TRBJ1-5; D not certain. Germline loops: CDR1 SNHLY, CDR2 FYNNEI. The CDR3 sequence is 15 residues long. In nucleotides, the CDR3 is TGTGCCAGCACTCCGATGGACCTGAGCAATCAGCCCCAGCAGTTT. Amino acids: CASTPMDLSNQPQQF.